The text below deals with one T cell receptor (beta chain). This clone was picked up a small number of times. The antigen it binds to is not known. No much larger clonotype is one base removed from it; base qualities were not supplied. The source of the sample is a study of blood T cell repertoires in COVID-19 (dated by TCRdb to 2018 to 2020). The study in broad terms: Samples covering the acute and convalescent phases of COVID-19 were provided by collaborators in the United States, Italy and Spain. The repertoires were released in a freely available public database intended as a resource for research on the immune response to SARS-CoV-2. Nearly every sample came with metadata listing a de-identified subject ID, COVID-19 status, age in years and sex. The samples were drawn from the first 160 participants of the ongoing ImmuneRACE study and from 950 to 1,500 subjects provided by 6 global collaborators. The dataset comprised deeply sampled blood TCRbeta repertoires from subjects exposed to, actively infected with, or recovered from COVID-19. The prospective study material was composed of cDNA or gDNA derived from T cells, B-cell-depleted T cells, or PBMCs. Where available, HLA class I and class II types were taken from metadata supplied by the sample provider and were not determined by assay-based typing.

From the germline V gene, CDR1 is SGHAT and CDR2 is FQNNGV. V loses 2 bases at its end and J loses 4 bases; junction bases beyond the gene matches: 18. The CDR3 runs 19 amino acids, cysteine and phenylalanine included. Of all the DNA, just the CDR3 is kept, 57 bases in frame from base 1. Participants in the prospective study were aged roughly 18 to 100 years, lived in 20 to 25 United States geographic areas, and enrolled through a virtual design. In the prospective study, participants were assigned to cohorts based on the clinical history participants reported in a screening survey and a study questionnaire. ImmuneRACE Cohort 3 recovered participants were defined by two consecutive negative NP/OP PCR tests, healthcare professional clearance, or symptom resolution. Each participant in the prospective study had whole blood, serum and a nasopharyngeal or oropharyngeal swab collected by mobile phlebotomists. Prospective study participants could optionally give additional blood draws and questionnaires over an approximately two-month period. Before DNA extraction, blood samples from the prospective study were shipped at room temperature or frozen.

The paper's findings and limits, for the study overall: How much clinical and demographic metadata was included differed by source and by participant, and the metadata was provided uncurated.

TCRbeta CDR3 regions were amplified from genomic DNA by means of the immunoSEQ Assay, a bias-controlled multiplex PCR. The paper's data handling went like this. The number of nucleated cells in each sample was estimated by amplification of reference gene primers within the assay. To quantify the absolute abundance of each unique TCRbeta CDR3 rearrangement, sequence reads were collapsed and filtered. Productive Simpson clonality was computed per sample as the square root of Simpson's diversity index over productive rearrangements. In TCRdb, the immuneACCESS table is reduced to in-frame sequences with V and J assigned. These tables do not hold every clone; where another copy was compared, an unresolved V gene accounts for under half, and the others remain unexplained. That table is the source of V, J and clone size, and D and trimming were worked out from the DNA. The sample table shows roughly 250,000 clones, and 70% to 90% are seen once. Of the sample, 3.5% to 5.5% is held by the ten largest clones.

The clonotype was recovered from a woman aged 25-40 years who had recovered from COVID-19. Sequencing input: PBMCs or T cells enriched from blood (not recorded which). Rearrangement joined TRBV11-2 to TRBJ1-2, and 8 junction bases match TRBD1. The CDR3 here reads CASSLYLGTGGKEGYGYTF. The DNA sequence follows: TGTGCCAGCAGCTTATATCTGGGTACAGGGGGGAAAGAAGGCTATGGCTACACCTTC.